This TCR beta chain was recovered during a study of cytomegalovirus exposure and HLA in healthy donors. A few counts support this clone. Its antigen remains unknown. The CDR3 spans 13 residues. V was trimmed by 0 bases and J by 8 bases, leaving 11 bases between them. Germline CDR1 and CDR2: SGHNT and YYREEE (reference sequence). PCR was performed using 60 Vbeta and 13 Jbeta primers. Profiling relied on immunoSEQ multiplex PCR, and the TCRdb table lists in-frame clones only, not all of them. Of about 180,000 clones listed, about 85% are singletons. Study findings and constraints: In a later analysis, an Asian-associated ancestry cluster reportedly showed fewer N-insertions than the approximately 700-donor mean.

The origin of this receptor is a girl aged 10 to 17 in good health and CMV-seropositive. Sequenced sample: PBMCs. The rearrangement uses TRBV5-4 and TRBJ1-2, with D possibly TRBD1 on 5 matching bases. CDR3 DNA sequence: TGTGCCAGCAGCTTGGCTAATGACAGAGGCTACACCTTC. Protein sequence: CASSLANDRGYTF.